This TCR beta chain was documented in a study of T cells in Graves' hyperthyroidism and ophthalmopathy. RNA transcripts served as the template for amplifying TCR beta CDR3 regions. A first-round RT-PCR of the TCR CDR3 used the HTBI primer set. TCRdb re-derived calls from the multiplex PCR reads in MiXCR, one entry per CDR3 protein. The data contain around 420,000 distinct CDR3 sequences, 15% to 18% of them singletons. The specimen was blood. The clonotype comes from a woman aged 18-29 years with Graves' hyperthyroidism.

CDR3 in amino acids: CASSEPRSSYEQYF. DNA for the CDR3: TGTGCCAGCAGTGAACCAAGAAGCTCCTACGAGCAGTACTTC. The rearrangement links TRBV2 to TRBJ2-7; D not resolved. V was cut by 2 bases and J by 0 bases, with 8 bases left in between. From germline, CDR1 is SNHLY and CDR2 FYNNEI. The CDR3 extends over 14 amino acids.